The T cell receptor (beta chain) described here comes from a study of cytomegalovirus exposure and HLA in healthy donors. PCR involved 60 Vbeta and 13 Jbeta primers. Assay: immunoSEQ multiplex PCR; the TCRdb copy retains only in-frame clones and omits some. The sample lists approximately 180,000 clones; roughly four fifths were seen once. The CDR3 is made up of 14 amino acids. V lost 0 bases and J 1 base, leaving 9 bases between the germline ends. Looked up from germline, CDR1 is GTSNPN and CDR2 is SVGIG (reference sequence). The sequenced sample was PBMCs. The sequence was collected from a girl aged 10 to 17 in good health and CMV-seropositive. V usage is TRBV30 and J usage is TRBJ1-1; D perhaps matches TRBD1 (5 bases). The CDR3 region has the DNA TGTGCCTGGAGTGTGACAAGGGGGAACACTGAAGCTTTCTTT. It yields the protein CAWSVTRGNTEAFF.